Each of the 23 T cell receptor beta chains below was sequenced from the same sample in a study of T cells after yellow fever vaccination. TCRdb re-analysed the 5' RACE reads in MiXCR, keeping a single row per CDR3 protein. This sample has about 140,000 distinct CDR3 sequences, with roughly 8% found just once. The sequences come from CD4+ T cells sorted from PBMCs, collected 5 days after the yellow fever booster vaccination. The origin of the receptors is a man aged 30 to 39 who received the YFV17D yellow fever vaccine.

This clonotype has a count of ten or more. This rearrangement joins TRBV5-1 to TRBJ1-2; D is ambiguous. Trimming cost V 1 base and J 3 bases, with 7 bases left between them. The CDR3 extends over 13 amino acids. Germline lookup yields CDR1 SGHRS and CDR2 YFSETQ. The CDR3 region is CASSLTVHYGYTF. The CDR3 DNA reads as TGCGCCAGCAGCTTGACAGTTCACTATGGCTACACCTTC.

Many counts were recorded for this clonotype. This rearrangement joins TRBV21-1 to TRBJ2-7; TRBD1, the D gene given by the table, was not confirmed from the DNA. TRBV21-1 is a recognized pseudogene. This CDR3 contains 8 residues. The CDR3 loop reads CASSVRVF. The CDR3 coding sequence is TGTGCCAGCAGCGTCAGGGTCTTC.

This clonotype occurred many times. The chain joins TRBV10-3 to TRBJ2-7; TRBD1 aligns across 12 bases. V was pared by 2 bases and J by 4 bases, with 6 bases of the junction left unmatched. The CDR3 extends over 16 amino acids. CDR1 and CDR2 (germline): ENHRY, SYGVKD. The CDR3 nucleotides are TGTGCCATCAGTGAGACAGGGGGACAGGGGGCTTACGAGCAGTACTTC. It codes for CAISETGGQGAYEQYF.

This clonotype came up many times. The V gene is TRBV2, the J gene TRBJ2-1; no firm D call. The ends were cut back, 4 bases at V and 5 bases at J, with 6 bases in the middle. CDR1 SNHLY and CDR2 FYNNEI come from the germline V gene. The length of the CDR3 is 12 residues. The CDR3 DNA is TGTGCCAGCAGTGTTGAGGACAATGAGCAGTTCTTC. Encoded protein: CASSVEDNEQFF.

This clonotype was counted ten times or more. V is TRBV7-2 and J is TRBJ2-2; TRBD2 agrees at 9 bases. The CDR3 is 16 residues long. With 1 base clipped from V and 6 bases from J, the junction kept 6 bases outside the gene matches. Germline V gives CDR1 SGHTA, CDR2 FQGNSA. CDR3 sequence (DNA): TGTGCCAGCAGCTTAGGAGCGCTAGCGGGATCCGGGGAGCTGTTTTTT. This gives the protein CASSLGALAGSGELFF.

This clonotype was counted at least ten times. CDR3 nucleotide sequence: TGCGCCAGCTCCGTGGCGAGCTCCTACAATGAGCAGTTCTTC. It specifies CASSVASSYNEQFF. The chain links TRBV5-1 to TRBJ2-1; D unclear. Germline CDR1 and CDR2: SGHRS and YFSETQ. V was cut by 7 bases and J by 0 bases, with 11 bases left in between. This CDR3 comprises 14 residues.

This clonotype was seen many times. The V gene is TRBV6-6, the J gene TRBJ2-5, with no clear D. The CDR3 spans 12 residues. The V end lost 7 bases, the J end lost 5 bases, and 11 bases lay between the germline ends. Germline-derived CDR1 and CDR2 are MNHNY and SVGAGI (reference sequence). CDR3 DNA sequence: TGTGCCAGCACCCAAACGTCGGAGACCCAGTACTTC. Translated: CASTQTSETQYF.

This clonotype was picked up many times. This sequence joins TRBV5-5 and TRBJ1-1; D call uncertain. This CDR3 is built from 13 residues. Germline V gene sequence: CDR1 SGHKS, CDR2 YYEKEE (reference sequence). The V end was cut by 1 base, the J end by 1 base, with 5 bases between. CDR3 region: CASSLWGNTEAFF. In DNA, the CDR3 is TGTGCCAGCAGCTTGTGGGGGAACACTGAAGCTTTCTTT.

There are many counts of this clonotype. V usage is TRBV19 and J usage is TRBJ2-3; D call uncertain. The germline V gene has CDR1 LNHDA and CDR2 SQIVND (reference sequence). V lost 8 bases and J 3 bases, leaving 15 bases between the germline ends. This CDR3 has 14 amino acids. CDR3 in amino acids: CASSWQSRTDTQYF. CDR3 DNA: TGTGCCAGTTCTTGGCAGTCTAGGACAGATACGCAGTATTTT.

The gene calls are TRBV3-1 and TRBJ2-1, with 10 bases that match TRBD2. Trimming cost V 1 base and J 3 bases; bases outside gene matches: 3. The CDR3 contains 16 residues. Germline CDR1 and CDR2: LGHDT and YNNKEL (reference sequence). Here the CDR3 reads CASSQGASGSYNEQFF. CDR3 sequence (DNA): TGTGCCAGCAGCCAAGGGGCTAGCGGGAGCTACAATGAGCAGTTCTTC.

This clonotype was observed a few times. The V and J genes are TRBV20-1 and TRBJ1-2, with TRBD1 matching over 8 bases. Per germline, CDR1 DFQATT and CDR2 SNEGSKA (reference sequence). The CDR3 totals 13 residues. Germline trimming cut 3 bases from V and 6 bases from J; bases unmatched to any gene: 6. CDR3 nucleotide sequence: TGCAGTGCTAGGGACAGGGTGAGGAATGGCTACACCTTC. It specifies CSARDRVRNGYTF.

A few counts support this clonotype. V usage is TRBV20-1 and J usage is TRBJ2-3, with D perhaps assigned TRBD1 or TRBD2 (6 bases each). Germline lookup yields CDR1 DFQATT and CDR2 SNEGSKA (reference sequence). Trimming shortened V by 6 bases and J by 0 bases, and 16 bases separated the two germline ends. The length of the CDR3 is 15 residues. The CDR3 loop reads CSAGVRGRSTDTQYF. CDR3 coding DNA: TGCAGTGCCGGAGTTAGGGGGAGGAGCACAGATACGCAGTATTTT.

This clonotype was seen repeatedly, ten times or more. In DNA, the CDR3 is TGTGCCAGCTCGGGACCAGGCCCTTCGGAAGGAAAGCAGTACTTC. This gives the protein CASSGPGPSEGKQYF. The chain recombines TRBV18 with TRBJ2-7; the D gene could be TRBD1 or TRBD2 (5 bases each). V lost 6 bases and J 8 bases, leaving 23 bases between the germline ends. Germline V gives CDR1 KGHSH, CDR2 LQKENI. This CDR3 is built from 15 residues.

This clonotype was recorded at least ten times. The chain employs TRBV5-1 and TRBJ1-2; TRBD1 is a possible D gene (5 bases). Per germline, CDR1 SGHRS and CDR2 YFSETQ. V lost 2 bases and J 6 bases, leaving 20 bases between the germline ends. The CDR3 sequence is 16 residues long. The chain's CDR3 is CASSLPLGPEENGYTF. The CDR3 bases are TGCGCCAGCAGCTTACCCCTGGGGCCAGAGGAAAATGGCTACACCTTC.

Many counts were recorded for this clonotype. V is TRBV28 and J is TRBJ2-1; 8 nucleotides match TRBD1. The CDR3 runs to 15 residues. The trim removed 5 bases at V and 0 bases at J, leaving 3 bases unmatched. Germline V lookup: CDR1 MDHEN, CDR2 SYDVKM. CDR3 bases: TGTGCCAGCAGTCGCCAGGGGGCCTCCTACAATGAGCAGTTCTTC. This encodes CASSRQGASYNEQFF.

This clonotype was seen ten or more times. The V and J genes are TRBV11-3 and TRBJ2-7; 14 bases line up with TRBD2. Germline V gene lookup returns CDR1 SGHNT and CDR2 YENEEA. This CDR3 comprises 15 residues. Unmatched junction bases numbered 2, after V lost 0 bases and J lost 7 bases. This CDR3 reads CASSLEGLAGEEQYF. The CDR3 coding sequence is TGTGCCAGCAGCTTAGAGGGACTAGCGGGAGAAGAGCAGTACTTC.

The sample holds many counts of this clonotype. V is TRBV29-1 and J is TRBJ2-3; D remains unclear. CDR1 and CDR2 from the germline V gene are SQVTM and ANQGSEA. CDR3 length: 11 residues. Trimming pared 7 bases from V and 2 bases from J, leaving 7 bases between. The CDR3 DNA is TGCAGCGCTCTTAACACAGATACGCAGTATTTT. It is translated as CSALNTDTQYF.

This clonotype was counted a few times. The chain employs TRBV5-1 and TRBJ2-7, with 7 bases fitting TRBD2. The V gene's germline CDR1 is SGHRS and CDR2 YFSETQ. The CDR3 has 13 residues. J was trimmed by 7 bases and V by 4 bases; bases with no gene match: 8. CDR3 sequence reads: CASSGGVGDEQYF. The CDR3 DNA reads TGCGCCAGCAGCGGGGGGGTCGGGGATGAGCAGTACTTC.

In this sample, this clonotype turned up a few times. The V gene is TRBV28, the J gene TRBJ2-2, with TRBD2 matching 14 bases. Germline CDR1 is MDHEN and CDR2 is SYDVKM. The CDR3 loop spans 20 amino acids. V shed 6 bases, J shed 1 base, and the junction held 13 bases outside the gene matches. The CDR3 DNA follows: TGTGCCAGCAGCTCCATACCGGGACTAGCGGGAGTTTGGAACACCGGGGAGCTGTTTTTT. Its protein product is CASSSIPGLAGVWNTGELFF. Supplemented by reference TRBV28 and TRBJ2-2, the full variable domain reads DVKVTQSSRYLVKRTGEKVFLECVQDMDHENMFWYRQDPGLGLRLIYFSYDVKMKEKGDIPEGYSVSREKKERFSLILESASTNQTSMYLCASSSIPGLAGVWNTGELFFGEGSRLTVL.

This clonotype has ten or more counts. The chain is built from TRBV7-9 and TRBJ2-2, with D perhaps given as TRBD1 or TRBD2 (5 bases each). The CDR3 length is 16 residues. Trimming shortened V by 5 bases and J by 7 bases, and 20 bases separated the two germline ends. In germline, CDR1 is SEHNR, CDR2 FQNEAQ (reference sequence). CDR3 in DNA: TGTGCCAGCAGCGACTCCACCTGGGGGTCCGGCGGGGAGCTGTTTTTT. Its translation: CASSDSTWGSGGELFF.

This clonotype was counted between two and nine times. J is TRBJ1-1 and V is TRBV23-1; 8 bases fit TRBD1. TRBV23-1 is an open reading frame, and its role is uncertain. With 3 bases clipped from V and 1 base from J, the junction kept 7 bases outside the gene matches. This CDR3 region has 16 residues. CDR3 region: CASSHDRGLRNTEAFF. In DNA form, the CDR3 reads TGCGCCAGCAGTCACGACAGGGGATTAAGGAACACTGAAGCTTTCTTT.

This clonotype has a count of ten or more. The rearrangement links TRBV7-3 to TRBJ2-1, with 8 positions matching TRBD2. Germline V CDR1 and CDR2: SGHTA, FQGTGA. V lost 4 bases, J lost 9 bases, and 11 bases stayed unmatched. The CDR3 is 15 residues long. The CDR3 sequence is CASSYSGGPRIEQFF. The CDR3 DNA reads TGTGCCAGCAGCTACTCGGGAGGGCCAAGGATTGAGCAGTTCTTC.

This clonotype was observed at least ten times. This chain connects TRBV2 to TRBJ2-7; unclear D gene. The CDR3 loop spans 12 amino acids. With 4 bases removed from V and 4 bases from J, the gap between germline ends came to 8 bases. In germline, CDR1 is SNHLY, CDR2 FYNNEI. This CDR3 is CASSVGGYEQYF. DNA of the CDR3: TGTGCCAGCAGTGTGGGTGGTTACGAGCAGTACTTC.